These T cell receptor beta chains were read from a single sample in a study of cytomegalovirus exposure and HLA in healthy donors. Assay used: immunoSEQ multiplex PCR; TCRdb lists only in-frame clones, some missing. The sample contains tens of thousands of clones, around 8% of which appear only once. Sequencing was done on a sample of PBMCs. Receptors originate from a man aged 50-60 years in good health and CMV-seronegative. Both conserved end residues are part of each CDR3. D genes are given only for firm matches. The size of a clone is reported for some rows only, either as once, few or many, or as a class for expanded clones.

few	TRBV6-1	TRBJ2-7	.	TGTGCCAGCAGCAGTACAGGGTTTCCCTACGAGCAGTACTTC	CASSSTGFPYEQYF
few	TRBV28	TRBJ1-5	.	TGTGCCAGCAGTTCGCAGGTTATCAATCAGCCCCAGCATTTT	CASSSQVINQPQHF
.	TRBV2	TRBJ2-7	.	TGTGCCAGCAGTGAATACGGCGAGCAGTACTTC	CASSEYGEQYF
.	TRBV9	TRBJ2-1	TRBD2	TGTGCCAGCAGCGTAGCGGGGGGGCCCTACAATGAGCAGTTCTTC	CASSVAGGPYNEQFF
.	TRBV9	TRBJ2-5	TRBD1	TGTGCCAGCAGCCTGACAGGGACCAAGACCCAGTACTTC	CASSLTGTKTQYF
few	TRBV28	TRBJ1-5	TRBD1	TGTGCCAGCACCCAGGGGGGATATCAGCCCCAGCATTTT	CASTQGGYQPQHF
.	TRBV28	TRBJ1-5	.	TGTGCCAGCAGCGCGGGCCAAGGAGAAAATCAGCCCCAGCATTTT	CASSAGQGENQPQHF
.	TRBV11-2	TRBJ2-7	.	TGTGCCAGCAGCTTTCTTGGAGGAGGCGAGCAGTACTTC	CASSFLGGGEQYF
.	TRBV9	TRBJ2-7	.	TGTGCCAGCAGCGTAGGGGTGCGGGATGACTACGAGCAGTACTTC	CASSVGVRDDYEQYF
.	TRBV5-1	TRBJ2-7	TRBD2	TGCGCCAGCAGCTTTAGCGGGGGGGCCTCCTACGAGCAGTACTTC	CASSFSGGASYEQYF
few	TRBV4-1	TRBJ1-6	TRBD1	TGCGCCAGCAGCCATCGGGACAGACTCTCACCCCTCCACTTT	CASSHRDRLSPLHF
.	TRBV4-1	TRBJ2-7	.	TGCGCCAGCAGCCAAGAAGAGGGTCCCTACGAGCAGTACTTC	CASSQEEGPYEQYF
.	TRBV6-5	TRBJ1-1	.	TGTGCCAGCAGTTACTCGGGAGGGGCCAACACTGAAGCTTTCTTT	CASSYSGGANTEAFF
.	TRBV19	TRBJ2-7	TRBD2	TGTGCCAGTAGTATATACCATAGCGGGAGAGGGGAATACGAGCAGTACTTC	CASSIYHSGRGEYEQYF
few	TRBV7-8	TRBJ1-1	.	TGTGCCAGCAGGTCGGCGCGGACAGCGAACACTGAAGCTTTCTTT	CASRSARTANTEAFF
few	TRBV6-1	TRBJ2-7	TRBD1	TGTGCCAGCATGAGGGACAGGGTGGGTTCCTACGAGCAGTACTTC	CASMRDRVGSYEQYF
.	TRBV28	TRBJ2-7	.	TGTGCCAGCAGCAGGGGACAACCCTACGAGCAGTACTTC	CASSRGQPYEQYF
.	TRBV29-1	TRBJ2-1	TRBD1	TGCAGCGTCGTACAGGGGGCACATATTAATAATGAGCAGTTCTTC	CSVVQGAHINNEQFF
.	TRBV6-1	TRBJ2-3	TRBD2	TGTGCCAGCAGTGAAAGGCCACTAGCGGGGGGATCCACAGATACGCAGTATTTT	CASSERPLAGGSTDTQYF
few	TRBV18	TRBJ2-2	TRBD1	TGTGCCAGCTCACCCAGAGGACAGGGGACCGGGGAGCTGTTTTTT	CASSPRGQGTGELFF
few	TRBV2	TRBJ2-4	TRBD2	TGTGCCAGCACCATCCCGGGACTAGCGGGAGAAGAAAACATTCAGTACTTC	CASTIPGLAGEENIQYF
medium-sized	TRBV7-9	TRBJ2-6	.	TGTGCCAGCGGGAGCTCTGGGGCCAACGTCCTGACTTTC	CASGSSGANVLTF
few	TRBV4-1	TRBJ2-5	TRBD2	TGCGCCAGCAGCCAGGGACTAGCGGCAGAGACCCAGTACTTC	CASSQGLAAETQYF